The rows below give T cell receptor beta chains drawn from one sample of a study of early T cells in non-severe SARS-CoV-2 infection. One entry per CDR3 protein results from TCRdb running MiXCR on the 5' RACE reads. This table has about 55,000 distinct CDR3 sequences, 8.2% appearing once. Sequences were obtained from whole blood. These receptor sequences come from an adult who was a healthcare worker with PCR-confirmed SARS-CoV-2 infection or an uninfected control (not recorded which). The CDR3 runs from the conserved cysteine through the conserved F or W. The D gene is left open where the match is weak. Clone size appears in some rows only: once, few, many, or a class for an expanded clone.

CDR3: CASSLRIFTDTQYF; DNA: TGTGCCAGCAGCTTACGAATTTTCACAGATACGCAGTATTTT; J: TRBJ2-3; size: many; V: TRBV7-2; D: -
CDR3: CSASRGERQPQHF; DNA: TGCAGTGCTTCCAGGGGGGAGAGGCAGCCCCAGCATTTT; J: TRBJ1-5; size: -; V: TRBV20-1; D: TRBD1
CDR3: CASSELGRVADTQYF; DNA: TGTGCCAGCAGTGAACTAGGGCGGGTGGCAGATACGCAGTATTTT; J: TRBJ2-3; size: many; V: TRBV6-1; D: -
CDR3: CSALGQLNTEAFF; DNA: TGCAGTGCTCTGGGTCAATTAAACACTGAAGCTTTCTTT; J: TRBJ1-1; size: many; V: TRBV20-1; D: -
CDR3: CASSQGTPPTNEKLFF; DNA: TGCGCCAGCAGCCAAGGGACACCACCAACTAATGAAAAACTGTTTTTT; J: TRBJ1-4; size: -; V: TRBV4-1; D: -
CDR3: CSVLPPGLASDTQYF; DNA: TGCAGTGTCTTACCCCCGGGACTAGCATCAGATACGCAGTATTTT; J: TRBJ2-3; size: -; V: TRBV20-1; D: TRBD2
CDR3: CSAASLTGGASEAFF; DNA: TGCAGTGCTGCGTCCTTGACAGGGGGCGCTTCTGAAGCTTTCTTT; J: TRBJ1-1; size: -; V: TRBV20-1; D: TRBD1
CDR3: CASSTRPTGGNGYTF; DNA: TGTGCCAGCAGTACTCGGCCTACAGGGGGAAATGGCTACACCTTC; J: TRBJ1-2; size: few; V: TRBV2; D: TRBD1
CDR3: CASSPQGRNQPQHF; DNA: TGTGCCAGCAGTCCACAGGGGCGCAATCAGCCCCAGCATTTT; J: TRBJ1-5; size: -; V: TRBV25-1; D: TRBD1
CDR3: CSASTGLADYEQYF; DNA: TGCAGTGCTAGTACAGGACTAGCCGACTACGAGCAGTACTTC; J: TRBJ2-7; size: few; V: TRBV20-1; D: TRBD2
CDR3: CASSPYLGGHYEQYF; DNA: TGTGCCAGCTCACCCTACCTGGGGGGGCACTACGAGCAGTACTTC; J: TRBJ2-7; size: many; V: TRBV18; D: -
CDR3: CASSQVSTLPSPLHF; DNA: TGCGCCAGCAGCCAAGTGTCTACCCTGCCCTCACCCCTCCACTTT; J: TRBJ1-6; size: -; V: TRBV4-1; D: -
CDR3: CSARLRLAGHNEQFF; DNA: TGCAGTGCTAGACTAAGACTAGCGGGGCACAATGAGCAGTTCTTC; J: TRBJ2-1; size: few; V: TRBV20-1; D: TRBD2
CDR3: CSARDRLGSSYEQYF; DNA: TGCAGTGCTAGAGATCGACTCGGAAGCTCCTACGAGCAGTACTTC; J: TRBJ2-7; size: many; V: TRBV20-1; D: -
CDR3: CASSSGTPNTEAFF; DNA: TGTGCCAGCAGTTCGGGGACACCGAACACTGAAGCTTTCTTT; J: TRBJ1-1; size: many; V: TRBV27; D: -
CDR3: CASSRTGTPGTEQFF; DNA: TGTGCCAGCAGCCGGACCGGGACGCCGGGGACTGAGCAGTTCTTC; J: TRBJ2-1; size: few; V: TRBV7-2; D: -
CDR3: CASSFGPGYEQYF; DNA: TGTGCCAGCAGCTTTGGTCCAGGCTACGAGCAGTACTTC; J: TRBJ2-7; size: -; V: TRBV11-2; D: -
CDR3: CSVPTSGGDTQYF; DNA: TGCAGCGTTCCGACTAGCGGGGGAGATACGCAGTATTTT; J: TRBJ2-3; size: -; V: TRBV29-1; D: TRBD2